This T cell receptor (beta chain) comes out of a study of patients and donors after allogeneic stem cell transplantation. Each CDR3 protein is one row after TCRdb ran MiXCR on the RT-PCR reads. The table records roughly 940,000 distinct CDR3 sequences, more than 15% of them present only once. After removal of 1 base from V and 4 bases from J, the junction contained 6 bases not matched to a gene. The CDR3 covers 16 residues. This clonotype was picked up many times. The material sequenced was blood, either unsorted or a sorted T cell fraction (not recorded which). This chain joins TRBV12-3 or TRBV12-4 and TRBJ2-7; 11 bases are a match to TRBD2. This clonotype was sampled from a human donor who was either an allogeneic HSCT recipient or a stem cell or donor lymphocyte infusion donor (not recorded which). It is not recorded whose cells these are; they may come from a transplant donor. The CDR3 bases are TGTGCCAGCAGTTTAGATGTAGCGGGGGGGATTTACGAGCAGTACTTC. Its translation is CASSLDVAGGIYEQYF.